This T cell receptor (beta chain) was obtained from a study of OX40 agonist ivuxolimab in advanced cancers. Per germline, CDR1 LGHNA and CDR2 YNFKEQ. J gave up 1 base and V 5 bases, and 6 bases lay outside the gene matches. CDR3 size: 15 residues. Broader study findings: CD4+ T cells averaged fewer expanded clones than CD8+ T cells.

The table lists this clone with a few counts. Its antigen is still unknown. Profiling relied on immunoSEQ multiplex PCR, and the TCRdb table lists in-frame clones only, not all of them. The sample has under 90,000 clones; around 85% are singletons. The gene calls are TRBV4-2 and TRBJ2-5; TRBD2 aligns across 8 bases. The sample in question was CD4+ or CD8+ T cells sorted from blood, obtained in a trial of the OX40 agonist ivuxolimab. This receptor was obtained from an adult with an advanced solid tumor such as melanoma, head and neck, liver or kidney cancer. The DNA of the CDR3 is TGTGCCAGCAGCGCCGCGGGGGGACTCCAAGAGACCCAGTACTTC. Translated, it gives CASSAAGGLQETQYF.